A selection of T cell receptor beta chains follows, all from one sample in a study of T cell changes during pregnancy in multiple sclerosis. Here immunoSEQ multiplex PCR was the method, and the copy in TCRdb shows in-frame clones only, minus some. The sample has under 80,000 clones; approximately 89% are singletons. Sequencing used peripheral blood, obtained in the second trimester of pregnancy. The receptors were gathered from a female donor with multiple sclerosis, enrolled in a pregnancy study. CDR3s include the opening cysteine and the closing phenylalanine or tryptophan. The order of the fields is V gene, clone size, J gene, D gene, CDR3 protein, CDR3 DNA. D genes are given only for firm matches. Only part of the rows carry a size: once, few, many, or a class if the clone is expanded.

V: TRBV5-4
size: once
J: TRBJ2-7
D: TRBD1
CDR3: CASSHTGGLRYEQYF
DNA: TGTGCCAGCAGCCATACAGGGGGCCTTCGGTACGAGCAGTACTTC

V: TRBV18
size: -
J: TRBJ2-7
D: -
CDR3: CASSPKTSYEQYF
DNA: TGTGCCAGCTCACCGAAGACTAGCTACGAGCAGTACTTC

V: TRBV27
size: -
J: TRBJ2-2
D: -
CDR3: CASSLTGWNTGELFF
DNA: TGTGCCAGCAGTTTAACGGGGTGGAACACCGGGGAGCTGTTTTTT

V: TRBV11-2
size: -
J: TRBJ2-7
D: -
CDR3: CASSFTGAEQYF
DNA: TGTGCCAGCAGCTTTACAGGCGCGGAGCAGTACTTC

V: TRBV6-5
size: once
J: TRBJ2-1
D: TRBD2
CDR3: CASSSGAEQFF
DNA: TGTGCCAGCAGTAGCGGGGCCGAGCAGTTCTTC

V: TRBV18
size: -
J: TRBJ2-2
D: -
CDR3: CASSPRQQAAYYTGELFF
DNA: TGTGCCAGCTCACCACGACAACAGGCAGCATACTACACCGGGGAGCTGTTTTTT

V: TRBV5-1
size: once
J: TRBJ2-5
D: TRBD1
CDR3: CASSLGDSQIQETQYF
DNA: TGCGCCAGCAGCTTGGGGGACAGCCAGATACAAGAGACCCAGTACTTC

V: TRBV7-9
size: -
J: TRBJ1-1
D: -
CDR3: CASSLAWPGVTEAFF
DNA: TGTGCCAGCAGCTTAGCGTGGCCAGGGGTCACTGAAGCTTTCTTT

V: TRBV7-3
size: -
J: TRBJ2-1
D: TRBD1
CDR3: CASSLRVGQGYNEQFF
DNA: TGTGCCAGCAGCTTAAGAGTAGGACAGGGTTACAATGAGCAGTTCTTC

V: TRBV6-6
size: -
J: TRBJ2-7
D: -
CDR3: CASNRDSNYEQYF
DNA: TGTGCCAGCAACCGGGACTCAAACTACGAGCAGTACTTC

V: TRBV6-6
size: once
J: TRBJ2-7
D: -
CDR3: CASSDPGSSYEQYF
DNA: TGTGCCAGCAGTGACCCGGGGAGCTCCTACGAGCAGTACTTC

V: TRBV4-3
size: -
J: TRBJ1-1
D: TRBD1
CDR3: CASSYRGKNTEAFF
DNA: TGCGCCAGCAGCTACAGGGGGAAGAACACTGAAGCTTTCTTT

V: TRBV5-6
size: -
J: TRBJ2-3
D: -
CDR3: CASSLAGRGGTDTQYF
DNA: TGTGCCAGCAGCTTGGCCGGCCGGGGAGGTACAGATACGCAGTATTTT

V: TRBV5-4
size: -
J: TRBJ2-5
D: TRBD2
CDR3: CASSLAGGGPETQYF
DNA: TGTGCCAGCAGCTTGGCCGGGGGGGGGCCTGAGACCCAGTACTTC

V: TRBV19
size: -
J: TRBJ1-2
D: -
CDR3: CASSIDRYGYTF
DNA: TGTGCCAGTAGTATAGACCGCTATGGCTACACCTTC

V: TRBV2
size: -
J: TRBJ2-7
D: -
CDR3: CASRGQGTSEQYF
DNA: TGTGCCAGCCGAGGTCAGGGGACCTCCGAGCAGTACTTC

V: TRBV5-1
size: -
J: TRBJ2-1
D: TRBD1
CDR3: CASSSDRERYNEQFF
DNA: TGCGCCAGCAGCTCAGACAGGGAACGATACAATGAGCAGTTCTTC

V: TRBV7-3
size: -
J: TRBJ2-3
D: TRBD1
CDR3: CASSTGQGRTDTQYF
DNA: TGTGCCAGCAGCACCGGACAGGGCCGCACAGATACGCAGTATTTT

V: TRBV6-5
size: -
J: TRBJ2-1
D: TRBD2
CDR3: CASSYSAGGLYNEQFF
DNA: TGTGCCAGCAGTTACTCGGCGGGGGGGCTCTACAATGAGCAGTTCTTC

V: TRBV4-3
size: -
J: TRBJ2-1
D: -
CDR3: CASSQALYNEQFF
DNA: TGCGCCAGCAGCCAAGCGTTGTACAATGAGCAGTTCTTC

V: TRBV27
size: -
J: TRBJ1-1
D: -
CDR3: CASRFQGTPEAFF
DNA: TGTGCCAGCAGGTTCCAGGGGACCCCTGAAGCTTTCTTT

V: TRBV5-1
size: -
J: TRBJ2-7
D: TRBD1
CDR3: CASSLQGMGAEQYF
DNA: TGCGCCAGCAGCTTACAGGGGATGGGTGCCGAGCAGTACTTC

V: TRBV6-4
size: -
J: TRBJ2-1
D: TRBD2
CDR3: CASSELAGENNEQFF
DNA: TGTGCCAGCAGTGAACTAGCGGGAGAAAACAATGAGCAGTTCTTC

V: TRBV5-1
size: -
J: TRBJ2-2
D: -
CDR3: CASSLLQNTGELFF
DNA: TGCGCCAGCAGCTTGTTACAGAACACCGGGGAGCTGTTTTTT

V: TRBV6-5
size: -
J: TRBJ2-1
D: -
CDR3: CASSYLKNRNEQFF
DNA: TGTGCCAGCAGTTACCTCAAAAACAGGAATGAGCAGTTCTTC

V: TRBV7-2
size: -
J: TRBJ2-1
D: -
CDR3: CASSLWGSGNYNEQFF
DNA: TGTGCCAGCAGCTTATGGGGTAGCGGAAACTACAATGAGCAGTTCTTC

V: TRBV7-3
size: -
J: TRBJ1-1
D: -
CDR3: CASSLGQGHSEAFF
DNA: TGTGCCAGCAGCTTAGGGCAGGGGCACTCTGAAGCTTTCTTT

V: TRBV6-4
size: -
J: TRBJ2-7
D: TRBD1
CDR3: CASSGRERDRGLYEQYF
DNA: TGTGCCAGCAGTGGGCGGGAAAGAGACAGGGGGCTCTACGAGCAGTACTTC

V: TRBV28
size: -
J: TRBJ1-1
D: -
CDR3: CASSTPGTEAFF
DNA: TGTGCCAGCAGTACACCGGGGACAGAAGCTTTCTTT

V: TRBV28
size: few
J: TRBJ1-5
D: TRBD1
CDR3: CASSPRGFDRVHQPQHF
DNA: TGTGCCAGCAGTCCCCGGGGCTTCGACAGGGTCCATCAGCCCCAGCATTTT

V: TRBV7-9
size: once
J: TRBJ1-4
D: -
CDR3: CASSWQGSNEKLFF
DNA: TGTGCCAGCAGCTGGCAGGGATCTAATGAAAAACTGTTTTTT

V: TRBV11-3
size: -
J: TRBJ2-1
D: TRBD2
CDR3: CASSNPGGDNEQFF
DNA: TGTGCCAGCAGCAATCCGGGAGGAGACAATGAGCAGTTCTTC

V: TRBV4-3
size: -
J: TRBJ1-6
D: -
CDR3: CASSQSRVSPLHF
DNA: TGCGCCAGCAGCCAATCCAGGGTTTCACCCCTCCACTTT

V: TRBV7-2
size: -
J: TRBJ1-1
D: -
CDR3: CASSWGETEAFF
DNA: TGTGCCAGCAGCTGGGGGGAGACTGAAGCTTTCTTT

V: TRBV2
size: -
J: TRBJ1-1
D: -
CDR3: CASSSEGRTEAFF
DNA: TGTGCCAGCAGTTCGGAGGGTCGCACTGAAGCTTTCTTT

V: TRBV19
size: once
J: TRBJ1-1
D: -
CDR3: CASSLTGLNTEAFF
DNA: TGTGCCAGTAGCCTGACAGGCTTGAACACTGAAGCTTTCTTT

V: TRBV11-2
size: -
J: TRBJ2-2
D: -
CDR3: CASSWGYTNTGELFF
DNA: TGTGCCAGCAGCTGGGGCTACACTAACACCGGGGAGCTGTTTTTT

V: TRBV5-5
size: -
J: TRBJ2-1
D: -
CDR3: CASSLWLVSFDKFF
DNA: TGTGCCAGCAGCTTGTGGCTCGTAAGTTTTGACAAGTTCTTC

V: TRBV19
size: -
J: TRBJ1-2
D: -
CDR3: CASTSLYDMTRRYGYTF
DNA: TGTGCCAGTACGAGCCTTTATGACATGACTAGGCGGTATGGCTACACCTTC

V: TRBV6-1
size: -
J: TRBJ2-7
D: TRBD2
CDR3: CASSESPLAGGTYEQYF
DNA: TGTGCCAGCAGTGAAAGTCCCCTAGCGGGAGGAACCTACGAGCAGTACTTC

V: TRBV19
size: -
J: TRBJ1-5
D: -
CDR3: CASSLISGSNQPQHF
DNA: TGTGCCAGTTCCCTTATCAGCGGGAGCAATCAGCCCCAGCATTTT

V: TRBV5-1
size: -
J: TRBJ2-1
D: -
CDR3: CASSLGLSTHNEQFF
DNA: TGCGCCAGCAGCTTGGGTCTTAGTACCCACAATGAGCAGTTCTTC

V: TRBV6-5
size: -
J: TRBJ1-2
D: TRBD1
CDR3: CASSQGTANYGYTF
DNA: TGTGCCAGCAGTCAGGGGACAGCCAACTATGGCTACACCTTC

V: TRBV7-9
size: -
J: TRBJ2-5
D: TRBD2
CDR3: CASRYKIGLAGGNQETQYF
DNA: TGTGCCAGCAGATACAAAATTGGACTAGCGGGGGGTAACCAAGAGACCCAGTACTTC

V: TRBV7-9
size: -
J: TRBJ1-2
D: -
CDR3: CASSDWSVGYTF
DNA: TGTGCCAGCAGCGACTGGTCGGTGGGCTACACCTTC

V: TRBV7-9
size: -
J: TRBJ2-2
D: -
CDR3: CASSRQLHTGELFF
DNA: TGTGCCAGCAGCCGACAGCTACACACCGGGGAGCTGTTTTTT

V: TRBV6-5
size: -
J: TRBJ1-1
D: TRBD1
CDR3: CASSYYDRGNTEAFF
DNA: TGTGCCAGCAGTTACTATGACAGGGGGAACACTGAAGCTTTCTTT

V: TRBV5-6
size: -
J: TRBJ1-2
D: TRBD1
CDR3: CASSLETGVSNYGYTF
DNA: TGTGCCAGCAGCTTGGAGACAGGGGTATCTAACTATGGCTACACCTTC

V: TRBV5-1
size: -
J: TRBJ2-7
D: -
CDR3: CASSLGGHTSYEQYF
DNA: TGCGCCAGCAGCTTGGGAGGACATACCTCCTACGAGCAGTACTTC

V: TRBV4-2
size: -
J: TRBJ1-1
D: TRBD1
CDR3: CASSQGATGTGYNEAFF
DNA: TGTGCCAGCAGCCAAGGGGCTACCGGGACAGGGTATAATGAAGCTTTCTTT

V: TRBV10-3
size: -
J: TRBJ2-3
D: TRBD1
CDR3: CAIREGQGAGGTDTQYF
DNA: TGTGCCATCAGGGAAGGACAGGGGGCAGGGGGCACAGATACGCAGTATTTT

V: TRBV11-2
size: -
J: TRBJ2-1
D: -
CDR3: CASSLDGNNEQFF
DNA: TGTGCCAGCAGCTTAGACGGGAACAATGAGCAGTTCTTC

V: TRBV11-2
size: -
J: TRBJ1-1
D: -
CDR3: CASSLNDMNTEAFF
DNA: TGTGCCAGCAGCTTAAACGACATGAACACTGAAGCTTTCTTT

V: TRBV4-1
size: -
J: TRBJ1-4
D: -
CDR3: CASAQGRVTNEKLFF
DNA: TGCGCCAGTGCCCAGGGGCGTGTTACTAATGAAAAACTGTTTTTT

V: TRBV5-1
size: once
J: TRBJ2-2
D: -
CDR3: CASSSVLQGTYTGELFF
DNA: TGCGCCAGCAGCTCCGTATTACAGGGAACGTACACCGGGGAGCTGTTTTTT

V: TRBV6-6
size: -
J: TRBJ2-7
D: -
CDR3: CASRAQGIDEQYF
DNA: TGTGCCAGCAGAGCCCAGGGTATCGACGAGCAGTACTTC

V: TRBV6-5
size: -
J: TRBJ2-7
D: -
CDR3: CASKIQGNSDEQYF
DNA: TGTGCCAGCAAAATACAGGGCAACTCAGACGAGCAGTACTTC

V: TRBV7-2
size: -
J: TRBJ2-3
D: -
CDR3: CASSRGAGTDTQYF
DNA: TGTGCCAGCAGCCGGGGGGCCGGGACAGATACGCAGTATTTT

V: TRBV5-1
size: -
J: TRBJ2-7
D: -
CDR3: CASSIITGHREQYF
DNA: TGCGCCAGCAGCATCATAACAGGGCACAGGGAGCAGTACTTC

V: TRBV30
size: -
J: TRBJ2-3
D: TRBD1
CDR3: CAWTGTGPDTQYF
DNA: TGTGCCTGGACCGGGACAGGGCCAGATACGCAGTATTTT